The subject of this entry is one T cell receptor (beta chain). Generated by immunoSEQ multiplex PCR, the TCRdb table keeps only in-frame clones and is missing some. Among under 40,000 clones listed, 94% were seen once. This record belongs to a study of T cells in tuberculosis. V trimming: 0 bases; J trimming: 5 bases; junction bases outside the gene matches: 10. There are 17 residues in the CDR3. Per the germline V gene, CDR1 is SGHRS and CDR2 is YFSETQ. The sequence came from a donor between 10 and 35 years old with latent tuberculosis or without tuberculosis infection. The chain employs TRBV5-1 and TRBJ2-5, with TRBD2 matching over 10 bases. Sequenced: PBMCs. CDR3 protein: CASSLASVAGGRETQYF. In nucleotides, the CDR3 is TGCGCCAGCAGCTTGGCGTCGGTAGCGGGAGGTAGGGAGACCCAGTACTTC.